The TCR beta chain described here comes from a study of blood T cell repertoires in COVID-19. Authors' processing steps: Amplification from reference gene primers served as the basis for estimated nucleated cell counts. TCRdb keeps only in-frame clones here, not all; method: immunoSEQ multiplex PCR. Clone size and the V and J calls come from that table; the DNA yielded D and trimming. The table has roughly 60,000 clones, roughly 90% seen once; the top ten hold around 9.3%. The count of this clone is one. The CDR3 spans 19 residues. Germline V gene sequence: CDR1 LGHDT, CDR2 YNNKEL (reference sequence). V was clipped by 1 base and J by 1 base; unmatched bases: 10.

Sequenced: peripheral blood. The sequence was collected from a man between 60 and 75 years old with active COVID-19. The chain combines TRBV3-1 (or the pseudogene TRBV3-2) with TRBJ2-1; 10 bases align to TRBD2. The CDR3 sequence is CASSQVTSGILLSYNEQFF. In nucleotides, the CDR3 is TGTGCCAGCAGCCAAGTAACTAGCGGGATATTACTTTCCTACAATGAGCAGTTCTTC.